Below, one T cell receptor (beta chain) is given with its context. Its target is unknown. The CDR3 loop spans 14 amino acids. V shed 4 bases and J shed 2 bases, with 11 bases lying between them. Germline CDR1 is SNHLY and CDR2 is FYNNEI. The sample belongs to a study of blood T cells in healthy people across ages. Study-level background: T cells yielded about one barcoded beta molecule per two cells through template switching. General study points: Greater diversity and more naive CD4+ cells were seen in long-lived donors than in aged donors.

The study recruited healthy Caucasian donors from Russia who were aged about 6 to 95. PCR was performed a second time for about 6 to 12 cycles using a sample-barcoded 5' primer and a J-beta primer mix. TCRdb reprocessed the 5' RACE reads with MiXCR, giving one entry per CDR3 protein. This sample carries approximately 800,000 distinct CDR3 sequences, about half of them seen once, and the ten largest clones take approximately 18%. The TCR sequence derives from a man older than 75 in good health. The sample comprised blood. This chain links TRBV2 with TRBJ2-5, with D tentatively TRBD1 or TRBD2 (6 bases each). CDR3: CASSGQGRQETQYF. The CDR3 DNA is TGTGCCAGCAGTGGTCAGGGGAGGCAAGAGACCCAGTACTTC. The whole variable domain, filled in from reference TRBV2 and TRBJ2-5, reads EPEVTQTPSHQVTQMGQEVILRCVPISNHLYFYWYRQILGQKVEFLVSFYNNEISEKSEIFDDQFSVERPDGSNFTLKIRSTKLEDSAMYFCASSGQGRQETQYFGPGTRLLVL.